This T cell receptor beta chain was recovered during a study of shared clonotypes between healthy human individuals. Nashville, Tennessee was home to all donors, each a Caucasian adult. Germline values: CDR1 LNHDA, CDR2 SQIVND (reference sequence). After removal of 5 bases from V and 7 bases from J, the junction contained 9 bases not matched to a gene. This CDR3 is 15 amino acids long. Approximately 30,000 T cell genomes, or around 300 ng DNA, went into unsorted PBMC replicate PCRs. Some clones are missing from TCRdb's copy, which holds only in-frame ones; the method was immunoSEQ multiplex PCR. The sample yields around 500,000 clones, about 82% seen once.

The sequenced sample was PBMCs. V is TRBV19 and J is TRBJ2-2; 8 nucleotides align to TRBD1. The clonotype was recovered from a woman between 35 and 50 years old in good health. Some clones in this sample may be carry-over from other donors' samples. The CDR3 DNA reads TGTGCCAGTAGTCTTGGGACAGGATGGCACGGGGAGCTGTTTTTT. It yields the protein CASSLGTGWHGELFF.